The sequence of this T cell receptor beta chain was determined in a study of T-cell memory formation after mild COVID-19. This CDR3 is 15 amino acids long. V was shortened by 5 bases and J by 4 bases, with 16 bases between the two germline ends. Germline loops: CDR1 MRHNA, CDR2 SNTAGT. TCRdb passed the 5' RACE reads through MiXCR, listing each CDR3 protein once. In the table there are around 200,000 distinct CDR3 sequences, about 22% of which are singletons. This clonotype has a handful of counts. The V and J genes are TRBV6-4 and TRBJ2-3; D tentatively fits TRBD1 or TRBD2 (7 bases each). The sample was PBMCs or a T cell subset sorted from them (not recorded which). The TCR was taken from an adult woman who had mild COVID-19 (a few samples of this study predate the infection). Cell type and time point are not known. CDR3 sequence (DNA): TGTGCCAGCAGTAGACAGGGAGGGTCCGCAGATACGCAGTATTTT. Amino acid sequence: CASSRQGGSADTQYF.